The 16 T cell receptor beta chains presented below share a single source sample, sequenced in a study of CXCR3 chemokines and chemotherapy response in bladder cancer. TCRdb used MiXCR to reprocess the PCR reads, holding one entry per CDR3 protein. The repertoire has 8,000 to 10,000 distinct CDR3 sequences, roughly 24% of them found once; the top ten carry about 8.7%. This sample was gathered from a patient whose treatment included neoadjuvant chemotherapy. The source is a human donor with bladder cancer that did not respond to neoadjuvant chemotherapy.

This clonotype is classed as medium-sized. V and J are TRBV6-6 and TRBJ1-6; D is uncertain. Looked up from germline, CDR1 is MNHNY and CDR2 is SVGAGI (reference sequence). The CDR3 length is 14 residues. V was cut by 4 bases and J by 10 bases, with 14 bases left in between. The DNA of the CDR3 is TGTGCCAGCAGTTCCTCCCGGGATTCGTCACCCCTCCACTTT. This codes for CASSSSRDSSPLHF.

By share of the sample, this clonotype is medium-sized. The chain is built from TRBV6-2 or TRBV6-3 and TRBJ1-1, with D possibly being TRBD1 (6 bases). The CDR3 spans 14 residues. From germline, CDR1 is MNHEY and CDR2 SVGEGT. V was clipped by 8 bases and J by 1 base, with 14 bases between them. The CDR3 here is CASGRVGANTEAFF. The DNA for the CDR3 is TGTGCCAGCGGCCGCGTGGGGGCGAACACTGAAGCTTTCTTT.

At least ten counts were recorded for this clonotype. The chain uses TRBV18 and TRBJ1-3; no firm D call. The germline CDR1 and CDR2 sequences are KGHSH and LQKENI. V dropped 0 bases and J dropped 1 base, with 4 bases sitting between them. This CDR3 spans 14 amino acids. CDR3 loop: CASSPPTSGNTIYF. In nucleotides, the CDR3 is TGTGCCAGCTCACCACCTACATCTGGAAACACCATATATTTT.

This clonotype has at least ten counts. This chain joins TRBV6-1 and TRBJ1-4, with TRBD1 as a possible D gene (5 bases). Germline values: CDR1 MNHNS, CDR2 SASEGT. The CDR3 runs 14 residues. The ends were cut back, 4 bases at V and 3 bases at J, with 9 bases in the middle. The DNA of the CDR3 is TGTGCCAGCAGTGCGGGGGTATCTAATGAAAAACTGTTTTTT. Its protein is CASSAGVSNEKLFF.

The chain has TRBV9 and TRBJ1-3; unclear D gene. The CDR3 spans 15 residues. Trimming removed 0 bases at V and 4 bases at J, with 11 bases between. Germline CDR1 SGDLS, CDR2 YYNGEE. The CDR3, as DNA: TGTGCCAGCAGCGTAGGAACAACAGACGGAAACACCATATATTTT. Amino acid sequence: CASSVGTTDGNTIYF.

This clonotype is medium-sized (0.01 to 0.1%) within its sample. This chain links TRBV24-1 with TRBJ1-1; D is undetermined. The CDR3 covers 13 residues. Germline lookup yields CDR1 KGHDR and CDR2 SFDVKD. The V end was cut by 4 bases, the J end by 8 bases, with 13 bases between. In DNA form, the CDR3 reads TGTGCCACCAGTGAGTCAGCTGGGCGCGAAGCTTTCTTT. Protein: CATSESAGREAFF.

The rearrangement uses TRBV2 and TRBJ1-2; D gene unclear. V was trimmed by 1 base and J by 3 bases, leaving 6 bases between them. The CDR3 has 13 residues. Germline V CDR1 and CDR2: SNHLY, FYNNEI. The CDR3 nucleotides read TGTGCCAGCAGTGAAGACACATACTATGGCTACACCTTC. Translation: CASSEDTYYGYTF.

By share, this clonotype counts as medium-sized. The V and J genes are TRBV11-1 and TRBJ1-2; no definite D call. The CDR3 consists of 13 residues. The ends were cut back, 3 bases at V and 4 bases at J, with 9 bases in the middle. Germline V lookup: CDR1 SGHAT, CDR2 FQDESV (reference sequence). CDR3 in amino acids: CASSFTGSYGYTF. The CDR3 DNA reads TGTGCCAGCAGCTTTACCGGGAGCTATGGCTACACCTTC.

A note on this clonotype: A read error is likely here: a far larger clone is one base away. The chain employs TRBV6-2 or TRBV6-3 and TRBJ1-6, with 10 nucleotides matching TRBD1. V lost 5 bases and J lost 9; bases outside the gene matches: 16. Looked up from germline, CDR1 is MNHEY and CDR2 is SVGEGT. This CDR3 spans 18 amino acids. In DNA, the CDR3 is TGTGCCAGCAGTCGCGTGACAGGGGGCGGTATAAGGAGTTCACCCCTCCACTTT. Translation: CASSRVTGGGIRSSPLHF.

This clonotype was recorded at least ten times. The chain uses TRBV9 and TRBJ1-1; D uncertain. Trimming stripped 2 bases from V and 0 bases from J, with 14 bases between. In germline, CDR1 is SGDLS, CDR2 YYNGEE. This CDR3 region has 16 residues. In DNA, the CDR3 is TGTGCCAGCAGCGTTAGCCCCAAGCTCATGAACACTGAAGCTTTCTTT. It yields the protein CASSVSPKLMNTEAFF. Based on the CDR3 plus reference TRBV9 and TRBJ1-1, the full variable domain is DSGVTQTPKHLITATGQRVTLRCSPRSGDLSVYWYQQSLDQGLQFLIQYYNGEERAKGNILERFSAQQFPDLHSELNLSSLELGDSALYFCASSVSPKLMNTEAFFGQGTRLTVV.

Sample share makes this clonotype medium-sized. The chain joins TRBV6-1 to TRBJ1-1; D may be TRBD1 (5 bases). The germline V gene has CDR1 MNHNS and CDR2 SASEGT. This CDR3 comprises 15 residues. V was pared by 7 bases and J by 4 bases, with 19 bases between. CDR3 residues: CASKGGEEGPTEAFF. As DNA, the CDR3 is TGTGCCAGCAAGGGAGGGGAGGAGGGGCCCACTGAAGCTTTCTTT.

This clonotype has a count of ten or more. This chain joins TRBV7-3 and TRBJ2-3; TRBD2 is a possible D gene (6 bases). Per the germline V gene, CDR1 is SGHTA and CDR2 is FQGTGA. This CDR3 is 14 amino acids long. V gave up 2 bases and J gave up 2 bases, with 8 bases separating them. The CDR3 DNA reads TGTGCCAGCAGCTTAGCGGGGCCCACAGATACGCAGTATTTT. Residues: CASSLAGPTDTQYF.

This clonotype is judged medium-sized. The gene calls are TRBV13 and TRBJ2-7; 8 positions match TRBD1. The ends lost 6 bases at V and 3 bases at J; junction bases unmatched: 10. This CDR3 region has 15 residues. Germline V gives CDR1 PRHDT, CDR2 FYEKMQ (reference sequence). The CDR3 here is CASSQRQGNLYEQYF. CDR3 sequence (DNA): TGTGCCAGCAGTCAAAGACAGGGGAACCTCTACGAGCAGTACTTC.

In its sample, this clonotype ranks as medium-sized. The chain combines TRBV7-2 with TRBJ2-1; D unclear. The V gene's germline CDR1 is SGHTA and CDR2 FQGNSA. V lost 4 bases and J lost 6, with 13 bases in between. The CDR3 has 14 amino acids. This CDR3 is CASSSLGGINEQFF. For the CDR3, the DNA is TGTGCCAGCAGCTCCCTGGGTGGGATCAATGAGCAGTTCTTC.

As concerns this clonotype: This likely came from a read error, as a far larger clone is one base away. V is TRBV6-6 and J is TRBJ2-3; TRBD1 is a possible D gene (6 bases). This CDR3 is built from 14 residues. In germline, CDR1 is MNHNY, CDR2 SVGAGI (reference sequence). CDR3 DNA sequence: TGTGCCAGCACCCTTGATGGGGGCACAGATACGCAGAATTTT. Translated, it gives CASTLDGGTDTQNF.

The table lists this clonotype with many counts. The chain is built from TRBV12-3 or TRBV12-4 and TRBJ2-3; the match to TRBD2 covers 11 bases. The CDR3 is 15 amino acids. The J segment lost 1 base and the V segment lost 6 bases, leaving 3 bases of the junction unmatched. CDR3 protein: CASRSSGGRTDTQYF. The CDR3 nucleotides are TGTGCCAGCAGGTCTAGCGGGGGGCGCACAGATACGCAGTATTTT.